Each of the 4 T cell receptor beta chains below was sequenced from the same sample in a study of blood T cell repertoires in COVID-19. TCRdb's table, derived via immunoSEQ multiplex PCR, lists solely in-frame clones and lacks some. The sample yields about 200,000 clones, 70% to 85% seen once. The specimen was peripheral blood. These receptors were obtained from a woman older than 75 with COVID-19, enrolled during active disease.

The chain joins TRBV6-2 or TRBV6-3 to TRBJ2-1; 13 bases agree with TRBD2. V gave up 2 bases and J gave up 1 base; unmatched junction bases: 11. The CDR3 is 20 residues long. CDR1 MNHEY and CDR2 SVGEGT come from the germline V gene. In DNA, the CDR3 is TGTGCCAGCAGTTACCCGACTAGCGGGAGGATCGTTGCGTCCTACAATGAGCAGTTCTTC. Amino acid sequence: CASSYPTSGRIVASYNEQFF.

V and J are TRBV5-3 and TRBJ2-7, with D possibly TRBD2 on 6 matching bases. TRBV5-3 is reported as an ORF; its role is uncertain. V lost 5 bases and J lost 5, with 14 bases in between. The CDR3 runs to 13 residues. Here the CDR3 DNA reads TGTGCCAGAAGGTGCGGGGTGGGCCACGAGCAGTACTTC. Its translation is CARRCGVGHEQYF.

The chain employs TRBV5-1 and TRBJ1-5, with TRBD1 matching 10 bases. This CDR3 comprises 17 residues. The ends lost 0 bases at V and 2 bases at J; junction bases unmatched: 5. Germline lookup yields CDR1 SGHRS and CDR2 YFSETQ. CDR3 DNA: TGCGCCAGCAGCTTGGGGACAGGGGGGGTAGGCAATCAGCCCCAGCATTTT. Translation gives CASSLGTGGVGNQPQHF.

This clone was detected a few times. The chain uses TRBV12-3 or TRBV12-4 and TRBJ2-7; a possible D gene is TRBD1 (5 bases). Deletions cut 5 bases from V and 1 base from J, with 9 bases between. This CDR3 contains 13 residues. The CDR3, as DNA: TGTGCCAGCAGTAAGACAGCTTCCTACGAGCAGTACTTC. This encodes CASSKTASYEQYF.